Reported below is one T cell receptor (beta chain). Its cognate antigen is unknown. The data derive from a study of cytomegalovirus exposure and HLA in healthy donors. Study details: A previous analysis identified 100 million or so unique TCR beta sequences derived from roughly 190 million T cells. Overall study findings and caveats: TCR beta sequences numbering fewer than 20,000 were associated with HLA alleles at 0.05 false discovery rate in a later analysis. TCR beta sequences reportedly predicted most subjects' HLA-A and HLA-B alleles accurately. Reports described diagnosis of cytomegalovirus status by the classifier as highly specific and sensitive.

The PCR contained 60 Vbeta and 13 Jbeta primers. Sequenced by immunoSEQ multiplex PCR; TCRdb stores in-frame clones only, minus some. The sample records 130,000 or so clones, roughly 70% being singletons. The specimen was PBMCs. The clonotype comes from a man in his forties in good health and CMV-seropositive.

CDR3 DNA sequence: TGTGCCAGCAGTGGGCCGACATGGGAGACCCAGTACTTC. The encoded protein is CASSGPTWETQYF. V gene TRBV25-1 combines with J gene TRBJ2-5; no firm D call. Per germline, CDR1 MGHDK and CDR2 SYGVNS. Trimming shortened V by 4 bases and J by 5 bases, and 11 bases separated the two germline ends. The CDR3 is made up of 13 amino acids.